The 20 T cell receptor delta chains presented below share a single source sample, sequenced in a study of γδ T cells in repeated Plasmodium falciparum infection. Flow sorting of PBMC yielded separate Vgamma9/Vdelta2+ and Vdelta2-negative gammadelta T cell populations for bulk repertoire analysis. TCRdb reanalyzed the multiplex PCR reads using CATT. The table has about 93,000 delta-chain clones, 0.95% to 1% seen once. Sequences were obtained from gamma-delta T cells from blood. The receptors come from a pool of human donors (malaria-infected and uninfected, not separated).

Only a few counts were recorded for this clone. For this DNA, TCRdb reports the protein of a much larger clone, which diverges at residue 6, most likely from a read error; the protein presented here is translated directly from the DNA. This sequence joins TRDV2 and TRDJ1; 8 bases fit TRDD3. Here the J gene came from matching the DNA to germline, since TCRdb omits it. This CDR3 is 19 amino acids long. Germline lookup yields CDR1 GEAIGNYY and CDR2 EKD. V lost 3 bases, J lost 0 bases, and 17 bases stayed unmatched. The DNA for the CDR3 is TGTGCCTGTGACCGGGAGAGATTGTACTGGGGGTTGTACACCGATAAACTCATCTTT. Protein product: CACDRERLYWGLYTDKLIF.

Points on this clone: The protein held in TCRdb is that of a much larger clone and does not match this DNA's translation at residue 21, likely because of a read error; the protein shown is translated from the DNA. The rearrangement links TRDV2 to TRDJ1, with D perhaps matching TRDD3 (5 bases). The J gene was not available in TCRdb and was assigned here by matching the DNA to germline segments. Germline CDR1 GEAIGNYY, CDR2 EKD. The CDR3 length is 24 residues. The CDR3 is CACDTLLTPTGGDRFGLYTDRLIF. CDR3 nucleotide sequence: TGTGCCTGTGACACCTTGCTAACACCAACTGGAGGTGACAGGTTCGGCTTGTACACCGATAGACTCATCTTT.

This clone was recorded many times. The genes are TRDV1 and TRDJ1; 12 nucleotides agree with TRDD3. TCRdb records no J gene; here it was assigned by comparing the DNA to germline. The CDR3 is 26 amino acids. Losses at the gene ends were 3 bases for V and 6 bases for J; bases not matched to a gene: 38. Germline V gene lookup returns CDR1 TSWWSYY and CDR2 QGS. CDR3 DNA: TGTGCTCTTGGGGACCGAGCCGTAGGCTTCCAATCTACCAGTACTGGGGGATACAGGCCGCCGAATAAACTCATCTTT. As protein: CALGDRAVGFQSTSTGGYRPPNKLIF.

This clone came up a few times. The protein recorded in TCRdb matches a much larger clone and deviates from this DNA's translation at residue 8, suggesting a read error; the protein here is obtained by translating the DNA. The chain carries TRDV2 and TRDJ1; 7 bases agree with TRDD3. TCRdb lists no J gene, so it was determined here by aligning the DNA to germline. Germline V gene data show CDR1 as GEAIGNYY and CDR2 as EKD. CDR3 size: 20 residues. V trimming: 0 bases; J trimming: 2 bases; junction bases outside the gene matches: 20. This chain's CDR3 is CACDTAIPTGELGRTDKLIF. CDR3 coding DNA: TGTGCCTGTGACACCGCCATCCCTACTGGGGAATTGGGTCGGACCGATAAACTCATCTTT.

Only a few counts were recorded for this clone. This may arise from a read error, as a much more abundant clone is one base away. The chain carries TRDV2 and TRDJ1, with 7 nucleotides matching TRDD3. V lost 1 base, J lost 3 bases, and 16 bases stayed unmatched. The CDR3 sequence is 18 residues long. Germline CDR1 is GEAIGNYY and CDR2 is EKD. CDR3 region: CACDTLLLWDTDADKLIF. CDR3 bases: TGTGCCTGTGACACTTTATTACTGTGGGATACTGACGCCGATAAACTCATCTTT.

This clone was detected a few times. A far larger clone is just one base off, so this is likely a read error. This same CDR3 is encoded by further DNA sequences in the sample. V and J are TRDV1 and TRDJ1; 8 nucleotides agree with TRDD3. This CDR3 has 18 residues. The germline gives CDR1 TSWWSYY, CDR2 QGS. V gave up 5 bases and J gave up 5 bases; unmatched junction bases: 19. DNA of the CDR3: TGTGCTCTTGGGACACTTCCAGGAGGTGGGGGATGGAGGGATAAACTCATCTTT. Amino acids: CALGTLPGGGGWRDKLIF.

This clone turned up a few times. A far larger clone lies a single base away; this is likely a read error. The same CDR3 is also encoded by other DNA sequences in this sample. The chain carries TRDV1 and TRDJ1; 12 bases agree with TRDD3. The germline V gene encodes CDR1 TSWWSYY and CDR2 QGS. The CDR3 loop spans 20 amino acids. The CDR3 loop reads CALGELAPTGGYRSTDKLIF. CDR3 coding DNA: TGTGCTCTTGGGGAACTGGCCCCCACTGGGGGATACCGCTCAACCGACAAACTCATCTTT.

This clone was counted many times. TCRdb's entry gives the protein of a much larger clone, which mismatches this DNA's translation at residue 18, likely from a read error; the protein reported here is translated from the DNA. The chain uses TRDV1 and TRDJ1; 11 bases fit TRDD3. The germline gives CDR1 TSWWSYY, CDR2 QGS. The CDR3 covers 20 residues. The CDR3 region has the DNA TGTGCTCTTGGGGAACCTAGCTGGTGTACTGGGGGATATTGCGCCGATAAACACATCTTT. This sequence encodes CALGEPSWCTGGYCADKHIF.

About this clone itself: TCRdb pairs this DNA with a much larger clone's protein that differs at residue 19, likely a read error; the protein shown was translated from the DNA. With the J gene uncalled, the V gene is TRDV2; TRDD3 is the table's D call and was not checked against the DNA. This CDR3 comprises 20 residues. CDR1 and CDR2 from the germline V gene are GEAIGNYY and EKD. CDR3 protein: CACDTVGPGGYERLSDKLTF. CDR3 nucleotide sequence: TGTGCCTGTGACACCGTAGGTCCTGGGGGATACGAAAGGCTTTCCGATAAACTCACCTTT.

This clone showed up many times. This chain joins TRDV2 and TRDJ1; 7 positions match TRDD3. Germline lookup yields CDR1 GEAIGNYY and CDR2 EKD. The CDR3 extends over 19 amino acids. V gave up 3 bases and J gave up 4 bases; unmatched junction bases: 22. This CDR3 is CACDAALNRGIARGDKLIF. The CDR3 coding sequence is TGTGCCTGTGACGCTGCCCTGAACCGGGGGATCGCGAGGGGCGATAAACTCATCTTT.

Notes on this clone: A read error is the likely source, as a far larger clone sits one nucleotide away. Different DNA sequences within this sample yield the same CDR3. The chain couples TRDV1 to TRDJ1; TRDD2 might be the D (6 bases). The J gene, missing from TCRdb, was assigned here through DNA to germline matching. CDR3 length equals 13 residues. Germline V gene lookup returns CDR1 TSWWSYY and CDR2 QGS. The CDR3 sequence is CALFLLNTDKLIF. CDR3 sequence (DNA): TGTGCTCTATTCCTATTGAACACTGATAAACTCATCTTT.

This clone came up a few times. The protein recorded in TCRdb matches a much larger clone and deviates from this DNA's translation at residue 6, suggesting a read error; the protein here is obtained by translating the DNA. V and J are TRDV2 and TRDJ1; 8 bases map to TRDD3. Because TCRdb records no J gene, it was assigned here through a match of the DNA to germline. J lost 0 bases, V lost 0 bases, and 14 bases had no gene match. The CDR3 loop spans 19 amino acids. Germline V gene data show CDR1 as GEAIGNYY and CDR2 as EKD. Here the CDR3 reads CACDTRGWGYPSYTDKLIF. CDR3 bases: TGTGCCTGTGACACCAGGGGCTGGGGATACCCTTCGTACACCGATAAACTCATCTTT.

This clone was seen only a few times. This sequence is one base from a far larger clone and is likely a read error. The identical CDR3 is also encoded by other nucleotide sequences in the sample. The chain is built from TRDV1 and TRDJ1, with 8 bases fitting TRDD3. The J gene was not available in TCRdb and was assigned here by matching the DNA to germline segments. This CDR3 comprises 20 residues. CDR1 and CDR2 from the germline V gene are TSWWSYY and QGS. The CDR3 is CALGERGYAGDKGYTDKLIF. The CDR3 coding sequence is TGTGCCCTTGGGGAACGAGGCTACGCGGGGGATAAAGGGTACACCGATAAACTCATCTTT.

This clone was observed a few times. The protein TCRdb lists belongs to a much larger clone and differs from this DNA's translation at residue 12, which points to a read error; the protein shown is made from the DNA. The genes are TRDV2 and TRDJ1; TRDD3 agrees at 7 bases. TCRdb is silent on the J gene; assignment here came from matching the DNA to germline. In germline, CDR1 is GEAIGNYY, CDR2 EKD. This CDR3 is built from 16 residues. Written as DNA, the CDR3 is TGTGCCTGTGACACTCTAGGGATACTCCACACCTATAAACTCATCTTT. Protein product: CACDTLGILHTYKLIF.

As regards this clone: A read error is likely here: a far larger clone is one base away. Other DNA sequences in this sample translate to the same CDR3. Here the CDR3 DNA reads TGTGCTCTTGGGAACGTACTGGGGGATACAGAGGGGTACACCGACAAACTCATCTTT. This codes for CALGNVLGDTEGYTDKLIF. The genes are TRDV1 and TRDJ1; 12 bases are a match to TRDD3. Because TCRdb records no J gene, it was assigned here through a match of the DNA to germline. The CDR3 is 19 amino acids. The germline gives CDR1 TSWWSYY, CDR2 QGS.

This clone was found a few times. This likely came from a read error, as a far larger clone is one base away. The rearrangement uses TRDV1 and TRDJ1, with 12 positions matching TRDD3. Looked up from germline, CDR1 is TSWWSYY and CDR2 is QGS. The CDR3 consists of 32 residues. CDR3 sequence: CAPGTPIPGHSRTTHSRDWGIPLIRYTDKLIF. In DNA form, the CDR3 reads TGTGCTCCTGGGACTCCAATACCCGGCCACTCCCGCACTACCCACTCCCGAGACTGGGGGATACCCCTGATTCGTTACACCGATAAACTCATCTTT.

Remarks on this clone: The protein TCRdb gives is from a much larger clone and does not agree with this DNA's translation at residue 7, likely a read error; the protein shown here comes from the DNA. The chain carries TRDV3 and TRDJ1; unclear D gene. V lost 1 base and J lost 2, with 32 bases in between. Germline CDR1 and CDR2: TVYSNPD and GDNSRS (reference sequence). The CDR3 covers 20 residues. The CDR3 DNA is TGTGCCTTTACTGGCCTTTCTATTATCGTTAGCCCAAGAACGACCGATAAACTCATCTTT. This encodes CAFTGLSIIVSPRTTDKLIF.

This clone has only a few counts. With only one base between it and a far larger clone, this is likely a read error. Distinct nucleotide sequences in the sample also encode this CDR3. The chain couples TRDV3 to TRDJ1; 9 nucleotides align to TRDD3. The J gene is not listed in TCRdb, so it was assigned here from a DNA match to germline. Germline lookup yields CDR1 TVYSNPD and CDR2 GDNSRS (reference sequence). The CDR3 has 18 amino acids. J was trimmed by 1 base and V by 3 bases; bases with no gene match: 18. CDR3 coding DNA: TGTGCCTTGTGGCCTTCACGCAGGGGATACGCATTCACCGATAAACTCATCTTT. As protein: CALWPSRRGYAFTDKLIF.

In the case of this clone: TCRdb assigns this DNA the protein of a much larger clone, which departs from its translation at residue 20; this likely reflects a read error, and the protein shown comes from translating the DNA. No J gene was called, and the V gene is TRDV1; the table's D call of TRDD3 was not tested on the DNA. CDR1 is TSWWSYY and CDR2 is QGS in the germline V gene. The CDR3 totals 22 residues. CDR3 coding DNA: TGTGCTCTTGGGGAACTAAGCTACAACGTCTTACTGGGGGATGCTTACACCGATAAACCCATCTTT. Protein sequence: CALGELSYNVLLGDAYTDKPIF.

This clone was found many times. A far more abundant clone sits one base away, making this likely a read error. Other DNA sequences within the sample encode an identical CDR3. CDR3 protein: CACDTVGGSKDKLIF. CDR3 bases: TGTGCCTGTGACACCGTGGGGGGATCTAAGGATAAACTCATCTTT. The chain joins TRDV2 to TRDJ1; 7 bases line up with TRDD3. Germline values: CDR1 GEAIGNYY, CDR2 EKD. The CDR3 loop spans 15 amino acids. Unmatched junction bases numbered 8, after V lost 0 bases and J lost 5 bases.